This T cell receptor (beta chain) emerged from a study of shared clonotypes between healthy human individuals. TCRdb's copy holds only in-frame clones and misses some; the assay was immunoSEQ multiplex PCR. The table has hundreds of thousands of clones, around 74% seen once. Unmatched junction bases numbered 10, after V lost 5 bases and J lost 1 base. The CDR3 loop spans 16 amino acids. Looked up from germline, CDR1 is SEHNR and CDR2 is FQNEAQ (reference sequence). Each of the donors was a healthy adult who was HIV-negative and had not had a recent acute infection or vaccination. All participating donors were Caucasian adults from Nashville, Tennessee.

This sequence was found in a woman in her 30s in good health. The sequenced material came from memory CD4+ T cells sorted from blood. As for subset: CD45RA-negative fraction. The chain uses TRBV7-9 and TRBJ2-5; 7 nucleotides line up with TRBD2. This CDR3 is CASSPRVSGTQETQYF. The DNA for the CDR3 is TGTGCCAGCAGCCCCAGGGTGAGCGGGACCCAAGAGACCCAGTACTTC.